This T cell receptor (beta chain) derives from a study of early T cells in non-severe SARS-CoV-2 infection. Overall study context: The authors sequenced bulk RNA from unsorted whole blood, leaving chains unpaired.

Germline trimming cut 4 bases from V and 3 bases from J; bases unmatched to any gene: 6. The CDR3 sequence is 15 residues long. Tagging with unique molecular identifiers was applied to individual cDNA molecules. From the 5' RACE reads, TCRdb called clonotypes with MiXCR, one entry per CDR3 protein. The data hold roughly 45,000 distinct CDR3 sequences, with about an eighth observed a single time. The TCR comes from an adult who was a healthcare worker with PCR-confirmed SARS-CoV-2 infection or an uninfected control (not recorded which). Sequenced sample: whole blood. The V and J genes are TRBV12-3 or TRBV12-4 and TRBJ1-2, with 9 bases aligning to TRBD1. The CDR3 here is CASSYRGQNDYGYTF. DNA of the CDR3: TGTGCCAGCAGTTACAGGGGGCAGAATGACTATGGCTACACCTTC.